Listed here are 30 T cell receptor beta chains from one sample, sequenced in a study of cytomegalovirus exposure and HLA in healthy donors. PCR primers comprised 60 Vbeta and 13 Jbeta primers. Generated by immunoSEQ multiplex PCR, the TCRdb table keeps only in-frame clones and is missing some. The sample consists of about 140,000 clones, around 72% of them appearing once. Material: PBMCs. Every receptor here comes from a woman in her thirties or forties in good health and CMV-seronegative.

The genes are TRBV25-1 and TRBJ2-2, with D perhaps TRBD2 (6 bases). CDR1 and CDR2 (germline): MGHDK, SYGVNS. V lost 1 base, J lost 7 bases, and 13 bases lay in between. This CDR3 has 15 residues. In nucleotides, the CDR3 is TGTGCCAGCAGTGAATTCTCGGGGGAGGTCGGGGAGCTGTTTTTT. Translating gives CASSEFSGEVGELFF.

Here the CDR3 reads CSATNRAEAFF. In DNA form, the CDR3 reads TGCAGTGCTACTAACAGGGCTGAAGCTTTCTTT. The chain carries TRBV20-1 and TRBJ1-1, with a weak D call TRBD1 (6 bases). The CDR3 consists of 11 residues. CDR1 DFQATT and CDR2 SNEGSKA come from the germline V gene (reference sequence). V was clipped by 4 bases and J by 6 bases, with 9 bases between them.

The chain is built from TRBV29-1 and TRBJ2-5, with TRBD2 matching over 9 bases. This CDR3 is built from 15 residues. The germline V gene has CDR1 SQVTM and CDR2 ANQGSEA. Germline trimming cut 4 bases from V and 2 bases from J; bases unmatched to any gene: 8. CDR3 bases: TGCAGCGTTGGGCGAGCGGGGGGACCTCAAGAGACCCAGTACTTC. Its protein is CSVGRAGGPQETQYF.

The CDR3 nucleotides read TGTGCCAGCAGCTTTTCAGGGTACTACAATGAGCAGTTCTTC. This gives the protein CASSFSGYYNEQFF. The V gene is TRBV7-2, the J gene TRBJ2-1, with TRBD1 as a possible D gene (5 bases). V was trimmed by 3 bases and J by 3 bases, leaving 9 bases between them. The CDR3 contains 14 residues. Germline V CDR1 and CDR2: SGHTA, FQGNSA.

This chain links TRBV7-6 with TRBJ2-1; 9 bases line up with TRBD2. The J segment lost 5 bases and the V segment lost 5 bases, leaving 19 bases of the junction unmatched. Germline V gives CDR1 SGHVS, CDR2 FNYEAQ. This CDR3 contains 19 residues. In DNA, the CDR3 is TGTGCCAGCAGCCAGTGGGTAGCGGGGGCCCCAAACCCCAACAATGAGCAGTTCTTC. Translated: CASSQWVAGAPNPNNEQFF.

The chain uses TRBV7-8 and TRBJ2-1, with TRBD1 matching 9 bases. J lost 0 bases, V lost 1 base, and 13 bases had no gene match. CDR1 and CDR2 from the germline V gene are SGHVS and FQNEAQ. This CDR3 is 20 amino acids long. The CDR3 sequence: CASSLGWGQGREGSYNEQFF. The CDR3 DNA sequence: TGTGCCAGCAGCTTAGGGTGGGGACAGGGAAGGGAGGGCTCCTACAATGAGCAGTTCTTC.

The V and J genes are TRBV21-1 and TRBJ2-3; TRBD2 reflects the table's D call only, with no check against the DNA. TRBV21-1 is termed a pseudogene. The CDR3 covers 18 residues. CDR3 sequence: CASSKCGGDSTSTDTQYF. DNA for the CDR3: TGTGCCAGCAGCAAATGCGGGGGCGACAGTACTAGCACAGATACGCAGTATTTT.

The chain is built from TRBV4-2 and TRBJ2-7; 7 bases are shared with TRBD1. Germline V gives CDR1 LGHNA, CDR2 YNFKEQ. The trim removed 0 bases at V and 3 bases at J, leaving 5 bases unmatched. This CDR3 comprises 15 residues. As DNA, the CDR3 is TGTGCCAGCAGCCAAGAGTGGCAGGGGGACTACGAGCAGTACTTC. Encoded protein: CASSQEWQGDYEQYF.

The genes are TRBV5-1 and TRBJ2-2, with 10 bases that match TRBD2. CDR3 length: 17 amino acids. Germline CDR1 reads SGHRS; CDR2 reads YFSETQ. Trimming removed 0 bases from V and 7 bases from J; junction bases left unmatched: 9. The CDR3, as DNA: TGCGCCAGCAGCTTGGCCGAAGCGGGGGGGCCCGGCGGGGAGCTGTTTTTT. Translation gives CASSLAEAGGPGGELFF.

This clone was recorded many times. The rearrangement links TRBV27 to TRBJ2-7; D gene unclear. CDR1 is MNHEY, CDR2 SMNVEV, per germline (reference sequence). V was clipped by 2 bases and J by 0 bases, with 11 bases between them. CDR3 size: 15 residues. The DNA for the CDR3 is TGTGCCAGCAGTTTACAGGCAGGAACCTCCTACGAGCAGTACTTC. Residues: CASSLQAGTSYEQYF.

The chain couples TRBV2 to TRBJ1-2; 8 bases line up with TRBD1. J gave up 1 base and V 7 bases, and 2 bases lay outside the gene matches. Looked up from germline, CDR1 is SNHLY and CDR2 is FYNNEI. CDR3 length equals 13 residues. DNA of the CDR3: TGTGCCAGCAAGGACAGGGTTAACTATGGCTACACCTTC. Protein product: CASKDRVNYGYTF.

V usage is TRBV7-8 and J usage is TRBJ1-1; 7 nucleotides agree with TRBD1. This CDR3 contains 15 residues. CDR1 and CDR2 (germline): SGHVS, FQNEAQ. Trimming cost V 4 bases and J 4 bases; bases outside gene matches: 9. For the CDR3, the DNA is TGTGCCAGCAGCTCTAGTGAGGGGGCGGGCACTGAAGCTTTCTTT. Translating gives CASSSSEGAGTEAFF.

A few counts support this clone. The gene calls are TRBV4-3 and TRBJ2-3, with 8 nucleotides matching TRBD2. Looked up from germline, CDR1 is LGHNA and CDR2 is YSLEER. Trimming removed 4 bases from V and 7 bases from J; junction bases left unmatched: 13. The CDR3 sequence is 16 residues long. The CDR3: CASSPLGAGGLNTQYF. CDR3 bases: TGCGCCAGCAGCCCTCTAGGGGCGGGGGGATTAAATACGCAGTATTTT.

This sequence joins TRBV6-1 and TRBJ1-2; TRBD1 matches at 11 bases. This CDR3 is built from 14 residues. V lost 3 bases to trimming and J lost 7 bases; unmatched junction nucleotides: 4. Per germline, CDR1 MNHNS and CDR2 SASEGT. The CDR3 here is CASSERTGGRGYTF. For the CDR3, the DNA is TGTGCCAGCAGTGAGAGGACAGGGGGCCGTGGCTACACCTTC.

The rearrangement uses TRBV7-2 and TRBJ1-1; possibly TRBD1 for D (6 bases). Germline values: CDR1 SGHTA, CDR2 FQGNSA. This CDR3 is 16 amino acids long. V was pared by 7 bases and J by 0 bases, with 18 bases between. CDR3 nucleotide sequence: TGTGCCAGCAACTTCAGACCCGGGGACATGAACACTGAAGCTTTCTTT. Translating gives CASNFRPGDMNTEAFF.

The chain combines TRBV5-4 with TRBJ1-6; a weak D match, TRBD1 (5 bases). Between the trimmed V and J ends, which lost 2 bases and 10 bases, there was a span of 10 bases. There are 13 residues in the CDR3. The V gene's germline CDR1 is SGHNT and CDR2 YYREEE (reference sequence). The CDR3 is CASSLRGRSPLHF. The CDR3 DNA sequence: TGTGCCAGCAGCTTAAGGGGCAGGTCACCCCTCCACTTT.

The J gene is TRBJ2-3, the V gene TRBV13; TRBD2 aligns across 8 bases. Germline V gene sequence: CDR1 PRHDT, CDR2 FYEKMQ (reference sequence). This CDR3 comprises 14 residues. After removal of 5 bases from V and 7 bases from J, the junction contained 8 bases not matched to a gene. CDR3 DNA sequence: TGTGCCAGCAGCCCCGGGGGGGCCATGTATACGCAGTATTTT. This translates into CASSPGGAMYTQYF.

A few counts support this clone. V and J are TRBV27 and TRBJ2-2; perhaps TRBD1 as D (6 bases). The CDR3 covers 13 residues. V was pared by 2 bases and J by 5 bases, with 6 bases between. Per the germline V gene, CDR1 is MNHEY and CDR2 is SMNVEV (reference sequence). The CDR3 DNA reads as TGTGCCAGCAGTTTAGACAGGACCGGGGAGCTGTTTTTT. Translated, it gives CASSLDRTGELFF.

The CDR3, as DNA: TGTGCCAGCAGCCCCGGGACAGGCGACTATGGCTACACCTTC. Protein sequence: CASSPGTGDYGYTF. The J gene is TRBJ1-2, the V gene TRBV9; 8 bases are a match to TRBD1. V lost 4 bases and J lost 3; bases outside the gene matches: 5. Germline-derived CDR1 and CDR2 are SGDLS and YYNGEE. CDR3 size: 14 residues.

The rearrangement links TRBV27 to TRBJ2-7; TRBD2 matches 14 bases. V dropped 6 bases and J dropped 2; count of bases not matched to a gene: 3. The CDR3 contains 15 residues. Germline lookup yields CDR1 MNHEY and CDR2 SMNVEV (reference sequence). The CDR3 nucleotides are TGTGCCAGCAGGGGACTAGCGGGGGCCACCTACGAGCAGTACTTC. Residues: CASRGLAGATYEQYF.

The chain joins TRBV5-4 to TRBJ2-7; the D gene is possibly TRBD1 (6 bases). The germline V and J ends were trimmed by 0 bases and 3 bases, with 13 bases remaining between them. The CDR3 contains 15 residues. Germline CDR1 reads SGHNT; CDR2 reads YYREEE (reference sequence). The CDR3: CASSLESWGLYEQYF. In DNA, the CDR3 is TGTGCCAGCAGCTTGGAGTCGTGGGGGCTCTACGAGCAGTACTTC. The full variable domain, completed using reference TRBV5-4 and TRBJ2-7, is ETGVTQSPTHLIKTRGQQVTLRCSSQSGHNTVSWYQQALGQGPQFIFQYYREEENGRGNFPPRFSGLQFPNYSSELNVNALELDDSALYLCASSLESWGLYEQYFGPGTRLTVT.

This chain links TRBV27 with TRBJ2-5, with TRBD2 as a possible D gene (6 bases). The CDR3 sequence is 14 residues long. Per germline, CDR1 MNHEY and CDR2 SMNVEV (reference sequence). V lost 2 bases and J 5 bases, leaving 12 bases between the germline ends. The CDR3 nucleotides read TGTGCCAGCAGTTTAGGATCTGGAGGGGAGACCCAGTACTTC. It specifies CASSLGSGGETQYF.

The gene calls are TRBV6-4 and TRBJ2-1; D is ambiguous. Germline-derived CDR1 and CDR2 are MRHNA and SNTAGT. V was shortened by 6 bases and J by 14 bases, with 20 bases between the two germline ends. This CDR3 region has 13 residues. CDR3 loop: CASSESQNSHKFF. The CDR3 DNA sequence: TGTGCCAGCAGCGAATCTCAGAACAGTCATAAGTTCTTC.

This clone was detected only a few times. The rearrangement joins TRBV6-6 to TRBJ1-5, with D unresolved. This CDR3 contains 12 residues. Germline loops: CDR1 MNHNY, CDR2 SVGAGI (reference sequence). Trimming pared 10 bases from V and 0 bases from J, leaving 7 bases between. The CDR3 DNA reads as TGTGCCATCAGGAGTAGCAATCAGCCCCAGCATTTT. This codes for CAIRSSNQPQHF.

This chain connects TRBV10-2 to TRBJ1-5; D is perhaps TRBD1 (6 bases). Germline V gives CDR1 WSHSY, CDR2 SAAADI. Deletions cut 0 bases from V and 7 bases from J, with 19 bases between. The CDR3 extends over 17 amino acids. CDR3 nucleotides: TGCGCCAGCAGTGAGTCGAGAGGGGGGGGGTTCAACCAGCCCCAGCATTTT. It specifies CASSESRGGGFNQPQHF.

V and J are TRBV9 and TRBJ1-1; D not resolved. Trimming stripped 0 bases from V and 5 bases from J, with 11 bases between. The germline V gene encodes CDR1 SGDLS and CDR2 YYNGEE. CDR3 length: 14 residues. CDR3 region: CASSVGGERTEAFF. Here the CDR3 DNA reads TGTGCCAGCAGCGTAGGGGGAGAACGTACTGAAGCTTTCTTT.

The gene calls are TRBV2 and TRBJ2-3, with D possibly being TRBD2 (5 bases). The germline V gene encodes CDR1 SNHLY and CDR2 FYNNEI. V shed 5 bases and J shed 0 bases, with 15 bases lying between them. CDR3 size: 16 residues. CDR3 nucleotides: TGTGCCAGCAGTCTCCGGGGAGCGGTTAGCACAGATACGCAGTATTTT. It specifies CASSLRGAVSTDTQYF.

This chain connects TRBV6-6 to TRBJ2-2; 8 positions agree with TRBD1. J gave up 6 bases and V 6 bases, and 9 bases lay outside the gene matches. CDR1 is MNHNY, CDR2 SVGAGI, per germline (reference sequence). The CDR3 contains 15 residues. The CDR3 loop reads CASRGGQGPPGELFF. The DNA of the CDR3 is TGTGCCAGCAGGGGCGGACAGGGCCCCCCCGGGGAGCTGTTTTTT.

The table lists this clone with a few counts. The chain is built from TRBV6-1 and TRBJ2-3; 9 positions agree with TRBD1. The CDR3 length is 15 residues. Germline values: CDR1 MNHNS, CDR2 SASEGT. V lost 7 bases and J lost 1; bases outside the gene matches: 6. For the CDR3, the DNA is TGTGCCAGCATGTACGGACAGGGGCGCACAGATACGCAGTATTTT. Translation: CASMYGQGRTDTQYF.

The genes are TRBV5-1 and TRBJ1-2; TRBD1 matches 9 bases. This CDR3 has 13 residues. Trimming removed 4 bases from V and 6 bases from J; junction bases left unmatched: 4. CDR1 SGHRS and CDR2 YFSETQ come from the germline V gene. In DNA form, the CDR3 reads TGCGCCAGCAGCCGGGACAGGGTCGATGGCTACACCTTC. Residues: CASSRDRVDGYTF.